The rows below give T cell receptor beta chains drawn from one sample of a study of cytomegalovirus exposure and HLA in healthy donors. Here immunoSEQ multiplex PCR was the method, and the copy in TCRdb shows in-frame clones only, minus some. The sample includes some 130,000 clones, approximately 80% of them seen just once. Sequenced material: PBMCs. These receptors were collected from a female donor in good health and CMV-seronegative. The CDR3 runs from the conserved cysteine through the conserved F or W. A D gene is named only where the DNA matches it firmly. Some rows mark clone size as missing; the rest say once, few, many or name a class of expanded clone.

V gene,clone size,D gene,J gene,CDR3 DNA,CDR3 protein
TRBV6-1,few,.,TRBJ2-7,TGTGCCAGCATTTACGTACAGGGCGACGAGCAGTACTTC,CASIYVQGDEQYF
TRBV6-5,few,.,TRBJ2-7,TGTGCCAGCAGTTACAGGCTAGCAGAGCACGAGCAGTACTTC,CASSYRLAEHEQYF
TRBV5-6,once,TRBD1,TRBJ1-2,TGTGCCAGCAGCTTGGCCCGGGACAGCCTCCTCTATGGCTACACCTTC,CASSLARDSLLYGYTF
TRBV11-2,.,.,TRBJ1-2,TGTGCCAGCGCTATCAGGGCGCGGACCGGCTACACCTTC,CASAIRARTGYTF
TRBV7-9,.,TRBD2,TRBJ2-5,TGTGCCAGCAGCTTAGAACTAGCGGGACCACGCTCCCTCCAAGAGACCCAGTACTTC,CASSLELAGPRSLQETQYF
TRBV5-1,.,.,TRBJ2-4,TGCGCCAGCAGCTTGGAGGGCACAGGGAAAAACATTCAGTACTTC,CASSLEGTGKNIQYF
TRBV5-4,.,TRBD2,TRBJ2-7,TGTGCCAGCAGCTTGGGGGGACTAGCGGGACACTACGAGCAGTACTTC,CASSLGGLAGHYEQYF
TRBV19,.,.,TRBJ1-2,TGTGCCAGTAGTGCTACAGGGTTCGACTATGGCTACACCTTC,CASSATGFDYGYTF
TRBV2,.,.,TRBJ2-7,TGTGCCAGCTATACTCCTTCAGGGTACGAGCAGTACTTC,CASYTPSGYEQYF
TRBV4-3,.,.,TRBJ1-2,TGCGCCAGCAGCCCACAGTTCCTTTTTAACTATGGCTACACCTTC,CASSPQFLFNYGYTF
TRBV5-1,.,TRBD2,TRBJ2-3,TGCGCCAGCAGCTTCGCTAGCGGGAGTCCAGATACGCAGTATTTT,CASSFASGSPDTQYF
TRBV29-1,.,TRBD2,TRBJ2-2,TGCAGCGTTGGACTAGCGGGAGGGACCGGGGAGCTGTTTTTT,CSVGLAGGTGELFF
TRBV10-3,.,TRBD1,TRBJ2-1,TGTGCCATCAGCAGTACAGGGGTGAATGAGCAGTTCTTC,CAISSTGVNEQFF
TRBV7-8,.,.,TRBJ1-4,TGTGCCAGCGGGAGACGGGGGATATCGAATGAAAAACTGTTTTTT,CASGRRGISNEKLFF
TRBV28,.,TRBD1,TRBJ1-2,TGTGCCAGCAGTTGGGGACAGGGGGCCGACGGCTACACCTTC,CASSWGQGADGYTF
TRBV28,.,.,TRBJ1-5,TGTGCCAGCGGTCTCACGGATCAGCCCCAGCATTTT,CASGLTDQPQHF
TRBV27,.,TRBD1,TRBJ2-5,TGTGCCAGCAGTTTATCCCAGGGGGCGAAGACCCAGTACTTC,CASSLSQGAKTQYF
TRBV11-3,.,TRBD1,TRBJ2-1,TGTGCCAGCAGCTTATTAACAGGGGGGAATGAGCAGTTCTTC,CASSLLTGGNEQFF
TRBV5-1,.,TRBD2,TRBJ2-2,TGCGCCAGCAGCTTGGGACTAGCGGGACGAATAGGCACCGGGGAGCTGTTTTTT,CASSLGLAGRIGTGELFF
TRBV15,.,.,TRBJ1-2,TGTGCCACCAGCAGGACCGGAGCGGGCTATGGCTACACCTTC,CATSRTGAGYGYTF
TRBV11-2,.,TRBD1,TRBJ2-1,TGTGCCAGCAGCCACGCCGGGCGCACAGGGGATGAGCAGTTCTTC,CASSHAGRTGDEQFF
TRBV18,.,.,TRBJ2-1,TGTGCCAGCTCACCACCGTCAGGGTCCTACAATGAGCAGTTCTTC,CASSPPSGSYNEQFF
TRBV29-1,.,.,TRBJ1-2,TGCAGCGTTGAAGCGGTCCTGAAGTATGGCTACACCTTC,CSVEAVLKYGYTF
TRBV7-6,once,.,TRBJ1-1,TGTGCCAGCAGCTTAGTGGGACACCCGAACACTGAAGCTTTCTTT,CASSLVGHPNTEAFF
TRBV4-2,.,.,TRBJ1-5,TGTGCCAGCAGCCAAGATCCCGCCATCGGGGGGCGCGGCAATCAGCCCCAGCATTTT,CASSQDPAIGGRGNQPQHF
TRBV9,.,TRBD2,TRBJ2-1,TGTGCCAGCAGCCAGGGGTCTAGCGGGAGCAATGAGCAGTTCTTC,CASSQGSSGSNEQFF
TRBV15,.,TRBD1,TRBJ2-2,TGTGCCACCAGCTCATATGGGGGACAGCGGAACACCGGGGAGCTGTTTTTT,CATSSYGGQRNTGELFF
TRBV4-1,.,.,TRBJ1-1,TGCGCCAGCAGCCAGAACAGGGCTGAAAACACTGAAGCTTTCTTT,CASSQNRAENTEAFF
TRBV18,.,TRBD1,TRBJ1-5,TGTGCCAGCTCATCGGGACAGGGAGGCGTCAATCAGCCCCAGCATTTT,CASSSGQGGVNQPQHF
TRBV10-3,.,TRBD1,TRBJ1-4,TGTGCCACCAGACAGGGGGCAAGGGAAAAACTGTTTTTT,CATRQGAREKLFF
TRBV5-5,.,TRBD1,TRBJ2-1,TGTGCCAGCAGCAGTACCGGGACAGGGTACTACAATGAGCAGTTCTTC,CASSSTGTGYYNEQFF
TRBV19,.,.,TRBJ1-5,TGTGCCAGTAGTATTCTAGCCCGGACAGACCAGCATTTT,CASSILARTDQHF
TRBV28,.,TRBD1,TRBJ1-1,TGTGCCAGCAGTAGGACAGGGGTCTCTGAAGCTTTCTTT,CASSRTGVSEAFF
TRBV28,.,TRBD1,TRBJ1-2,TGTGCCAGCAGTTACCCAGGGACAGCTTCCTATGGCTACACCTTC,CASSYPGTASYGYTF
TRBV4-3,few,.,TRBJ1-2,TGCGCCAGCAGCCAAGATTTAGGGGTGGGGTTGGGAGGCTACACCTTC,CASSQDLGVGLGGYTF
TRBV10-1,.,.,TRBJ1-1,TGCGCCAGCAGTGACACTGACACTGAAGCTTTCTTT,CASSDTDTEAFF
TRBV28,few,TRBD2,TRBJ2-1,TGTGCCAGCAGTCCAGTGGGCCTAGCGGGAGTCAACAATGAGCAGTTCTTC,CASSPVGLAGVNNEQFF
TRBV11-2,.,TRBD1,TRBJ1-6,TGTGCCAGCAGCTCGACAGGGTGGGATTCACCCCTCCACTTT,CASSSTGWDSPLHF
TRBV27,.,.,TRBJ2-7,TGTGCCAGCAGTCCCTACAGGGCCTACTACGAGCAGTACTTC,CASSPYRAYYEQYF
TRBV5-4,.,.,TRBJ1-1,TGTGCCAGCAGCTTGGTCGGGGACTGGAACACTGAAGCTTTCTTT,CASSLVGDWNTEAFF
TRBV27,once,.,TRBJ1-1,TGTGCCAGCAGTCCCGGACGGGAGAACACTGAAGCTTTCTTT,CASSPGRENTEAFF
TRBV4-3,once,.,TRBJ1-1,TGCGCCAGCTCCACTCTGGAGGTGAGCACTGAAGCTTTCTTT,CASSTLEVSTEAFF
TRBV6-6,.,.,TRBJ2-1,TGTGCCAGCAGTAGAGCCGGGACACCGGTCTACAATGAGCAGTTCTTC,CASSRAGTPVYNEQFF
TRBV2,.,TRBD2,TRBJ2-7,TGTGCCAGCAAACAAGACAGTTGGACTAGCGGGTTGTACGAGCAGTACTTC,CASKQDSWTSGLYEQYF
TRBV9,.,TRBD1,TRBJ2-7,TGTGCCAGCAGCCCTGGGACAGGGTCCCACGAGCAGTACTTC,CASSPGTGSHEQYF
TRBV27,.,.,TRBJ2-7,TGTGCCAGCAGTTGGGACAGCGGGTGGGGCGAGCAGTACTTC,CASSWDSGWGEQYF
TRBV6-1,.,TRBD1,TRBJ2-3,TGTGCCAGCAGTGAATTCGGGACAGGGTTTGCGCCCCGAAGCACAGATACGCAGTATTTT,CASSEFGTGFAPRSTDTQYF
TRBV28,.,.,TRBJ2-7,TGTGCCAGCAGTTCCCCAACTCCGGACGAGCAGTACTTC,CASSSPTPDEQYF
TRBV28,.,.,TRBJ2-3,TGTGCCAGCAGTTTTGGTGAGGAGTCAGATACGCAGTATTTT,CASSFGEESDTQYF